The clone carrying this TCR beta chain was counted between two and nine times. Its antigen is unknown. The authors made TCR beta libraries by quantitative 5'-RACE with molecular barcodes. TCRdb re-called the 5' RACE reads with MiXCR, one entry per CDR3 protein. The sample has 350,000 to 400,000 distinct CDR3 sequences, approximately 22% seen once. This sample is drawn from a study of CD8 T cells in ankylosing spondylitis. Notes on the study in general: Made up of about eight highly homologous variants, a TCR beta motif appeared characteristic of ankylosing spondylitis blood.

The ends were cut back, 5 bases at V and 8 bases at J, with 16 bases in the middle. This CDR3 comprises 14 residues. Sequenced input: blood, either unsorted or a sorted T cell fraction (not recorded which). The origin of this receptor is a male donor with ankylosing spondylitis or in good health (not recorded which). This rearrangement joins TRBV12-3 or TRBV12-4 to TRBJ2-1; tentative D call: TRBD1 (5 bases). The CDR3 loop reads CASSPIRGFDEQFF. The CDR3 nucleotides read TGTGCCAGCAGTCCGATTAGGGGTTTCGATGAGCAGTTCTTC.